This T cell receptor beta chain was retrieved from a study of neurological immune-mediated disorders. Looking at the study overall: Disease course was recorded as relapsing-remitting for about 31 and secondary progressive for about 8.5% of the 34 multiple sclerosis patients.

In TCRdb, the 5' RACE reads were re-called with MiXCR into one record per CDR3 protein. The sample contains about 62,000 distinct CDR3 sequences, over 3.5% of which appear only once. Regarding the study as a whole: The multiple sclerosis repertoire cluster had no association with any clinical or MRI feature.

This clonotype was counted only a few times. No antigen is known for it. Unsorted libraries were prepared from 2 million PBMCs that had been stored at -80 C. This CDR3 contains 15 residues. Per germline, CDR1 SGHDT and CDR2 YYEEEE. Deletions cut 4 bases from V and 3 bases from J, with 16 bases between. The clonotype originates from a woman aged 45-65 years with multiple sclerosis. The material sequenced was PBMCs. This chain joins TRBV5-6 and TRBJ1-2; a weak D match, TRBD1 (6 bases). The CDR3 region has the DNA TGTGCCAGCAGCGTGGATGTAGGGGGTTACTATGGCTACACCTTC. Its translation is CASSVDVGGYYGYTF. The full variable domain, completed using reference TRBV5-6 and TRBJ1-2, is DAGVTQSPTHLIKTRGQQVTLRCSPKSGHDTVSWYQQALGQGPQFIFQYYEEEERQRGNFPDRFSGHQFPNYSSELNVNALLLGDSALYLCASSVDVGGYYGYTFGSGTRLTVV.